The 30 T cell receptor beta chains given below trace back to one sample, sequenced in a study of cytomegalovirus exposure and HLA in healthy donors. It was with 60 Vbeta and 13 Jbeta primers that the PCR ran. Only in-frame clones appear in the TCRdb table, and some are missing; sequencing was by immunoSEQ multiplex PCR. Its listing shows under 100,000 clones. The sequencing input was PBMCs. These receptors originate from a woman aged 25 to 39 in good health and CMV-seronegative.

The gene calls are TRBV6-4 and TRBJ2-3; D is possibly TRBD1 (6 bases). This CDR3 spans 15 amino acids. From germline, CDR1 is MRHNA and CDR2 SNTAGT. The V and J ends lost 2 bases and 4 bases respectively, with 13 bases between them. The CDR3 is CASSDTQGSSDTQYF. The CDR3 coding sequence is TGTGCCAGCAGTGACACGCAGGGGTCCTCAGATACGCAGTATTTT.

As for this clone: The junction does not match germline at one end; this may be a read error. The gene calls are TRBV5-6 and TRBJ2-7; the match to TRBD2 covers 8 bases. This CDR3 has 14 residues. Germline V CDR1 and CDR2: SGHDT, YYEEEE. DNA of the CDR3: TGTGCCAGCGGCTTCGGAGGCGGGAGGTACGAGCAGTACTTC. This gives the protein CASGFGGGRYEQYF.

The chain couples TRBV6-5 to TRBJ2-7; TRBD1 matches at 7 bases. The length of the CDR3 is 15 residues. Trimming at V came to 6 bases and at J to 1 base, leaving 9 bases not matched to a gene. Germline V gene data show CDR1 as MNHEY and CDR2 as SVGAGI. CDR3 bases: TGTGCCAGCAGCGATACTAGGGGACAGTCCTACGAGCAGTACTTC. It specifies CASSDTRGQSYEQYF.

The chain recombines TRBV7-9 with TRBJ2-2; 10 nucleotides agree with TRBD1. The V gene's germline CDR1 is SEHNR and CDR2 FQNEAQ (reference sequence). CDR3 size: 18 residues. The ends lost 5 bases at V and 2 bases at J; junction bases unmatched: 11. The CDR3 sequence is CASSTRSRDRGNTGELFF. The CDR3 coding sequence is TGTGCCAGCAGCACCAGATCTAGGGACAGGGGAAACACCGGGGAGCTGTTTTTT.

The DNA of the CDR3 is TGTGCCTGGGCCACTGGGGGGACAGGAATGGCTTTCTTT. Translated, it gives CAWATGGTGMAFF. V is TRBV30 and J is TRBJ1-1, with 8 bases lining up with TRBD1. This CDR3 has 13 amino acids. Germline CDR1 GTSNPN, CDR2 SVGIG (reference sequence). After removal of 5 bases from V and 11 bases from J, the junction contained 13 bases not matched to a gene.

The chain couples TRBV7-2 to TRBJ2-7; no clear D. From germline, CDR1 is SGHTA and CDR2 FQGNSA. This CDR3 is built from 16 residues. V lost 3 bases and J lost 3, with 18 bases in between. CDR3 sequence (DNA): TGTGCCAGCAGCTTCCCGGCGGCCAACCGGCTCTACGAGCAGTACTTC. This translates into CASSFPAANRLYEQYF.

The chain couples TRBV4-1 to TRBJ2-7; D unclear. The germline V gene encodes CDR1 MGHRA and CDR2 YSYEKL. V lost 1 base and J 1 base, leaving 8 bases between the germline ends. CDR3 length equals 14 residues. CDR3: CASSQGVGSYEQYF. The CDR3 DNA reads as TGCGCCAGCAGCCAAGGTGTCGGTTCCTACGAGCAGTACTTC.

The CDR3 sequence: CASSLKREGRGEQFF. The CDR3 bases are TGTGCCAGCAGCCTAAAGCGGGAGGGCCGCGGGGAGCAGTTCTTC. The chain has TRBV9 and TRBJ2-1, with 10 bases fitting TRBD2. This CDR3 contains 15 residues. Germline-derived CDR1 and CDR2 are SGDLS and YYNGEE. V lost 4 bases, J lost 10 bases, and 11 bases stayed unmatched.

The chain has TRBV9 and TRBJ2-3; 9 bases map to TRBD2. The CDR3 sequence is 15 residues long. The J segment lost 2 bases and the V segment lost 2 bases, leaving 3 bases of the junction unmatched. Germline-derived CDR1 and CDR2 are SGDLS and YYNGEE. CDR3: CASSVSGGLTDTQYF. CDR3 nucleotides: TGTGCCAGCAGCGTTAGCGGGGGCCTCACAGATACGCAGTATTTT.

The chain combines TRBV19 with TRBJ2-5; 12 bases match TRBD2. Looked up from germline, CDR1 is LNHDA and CDR2 is SQIVND (reference sequence). The CDR3 consists of 14 residues. With 6 bases clipped from V and 4 bases from J, the junction kept 3 bases outside the gene matches. CDR3 DNA: TGTGCCAGTAGCCCTAGCGGGAGGGGAGAGACCCAGTACTTC. Translating it yields CASSPSGRGETQYF.

V is TRBV19 and J is TRBJ2-1; the match to TRBD2 covers 11 bases. Unmatched junction bases numbered 2, after V lost 7 bases and J lost 3 bases. CDR1 LNHDA and CDR2 SQIVND come from the germline V gene (reference sequence). This CDR3 contains 14 residues. The CDR3 sequence: CASTSGGYYNEQFF. The CDR3 region has the DNA TGTGCCAGTACTAGCGGGGGGTACTACAATGAGCAGTTCTTC.

The chain joins TRBV7-2 to TRBJ1-4; 10 nucleotides align to TRBD1. From germline, CDR1 is SGHTA and CDR2 FQGNSA. This CDR3 is built from 13 residues. Trimming took 5 bases from V and 7 from J; bases not matched to a gene: 1. The CDR3 reads CASSRDRGEKLFF. In nucleotides, the CDR3 is TGTGCCAGCAGCCGGGACAGGGGTGAAAAACTGTTTTTT.

The chain recombines TRBV5-1 with TRBJ2-1, with 7 bases aligning to TRBD2. J lost 7 bases, V lost 2 bases, and 6 bases had no gene match. The germline V gene encodes CDR1 SGHRS and CDR2 YFSETQ. The CDR3 spans 14 residues. As DNA, the CDR3 is TGCGCCAGCAGCTTCGGAGGGAGGGCGAATGAGCAGTTCTTC. Protein: CASSFGGRANEQFF.

The CDR3 nucleotides are TGTGCCAGCAGCTTCAGCGGGGGGCCGGAGACCCAGTACTTC. This translates into CASSFSGGPETQYF. The chain combines TRBV7-8 with TRBJ2-5, with 9 bases matching TRBD2. The CDR3 is 14 residues long. Germline V gene lookup returns CDR1 SGHVS and CDR2 FQNEAQ. V trimming: 3 bases; J trimming: 5 bases; junction bases outside the gene matches: 4.

The CDR3 is CASSEGASGREEQYF. The CDR3 nucleotides are TGTGCCAGCTCAGAAGGGGCGAGCGGGAGGGAAGAGCAGTACTTC. The chain has TRBV18 and TRBJ2-7; 10 nucleotides line up with TRBD2. The CDR3 has 15 residues. From germline, CDR1 is KGHSH and CDR2 LQKENI. V trimming: 5 bases; J trimming: 7 bases; junction bases outside the gene matches: 11.

J is TRBJ1-1 and V is TRBV6-1; D gene uncertain. Germline CDR1 is MNHNS and CDR2 is SASEGT. V was pared by 4 bases and J by 1 base, with 16 bases between. This CDR3 has 16 amino acids. The CDR3 loop is CASSAKLRRGNTEAFF. The CDR3 DNA reads as TGTGCCAGCAGTGCAAAACTAAGGCGGGGGAACACTGAAGCTTTCTTT.

This chain connects TRBV7-6 to TRBJ2-1; D ambiguous. The CDR3 runs to 15 residues. Germline-derived CDR1 and CDR2 are SGHVS and FNYEAQ. V was cut by 0 bases and J by 4 bases, with 10 bases left in between. The CDR3 sequence: CASSLAHQAYNEQFF. CDR3 DNA sequence: TGTGCCAGCAGCTTAGCCCACCAGGCTTACAATGAGCAGTTCTTC.

The V and J genes are TRBV27 and TRBJ1-3; 7 nucleotides line up with TRBD1. Per the germline V gene, CDR1 is MNHEY and CDR2 is SMNVEV (reference sequence). The CDR3 runs 15 residues. V gave up 5 bases and J gave up 3 bases; unmatched junction bases: 7. CDR3 coding DNA: TGTGCCAGCAGTCCCCAAGGGGGCCTTGGAAACACCATATATTTT. Protein product: CASSPQGGLGNTIYF.

The genes are TRBV25-1 and TRBJ2-3, with D possibly being TRBD2 (6 bases). The CDR3 runs 15 residues. The germline V and J ends were trimmed by 1 base and 1 base, with 9 bases remaining between them. Germline CDR1 and CDR2: MGHDK and SYGVNS. The CDR3 loop is CASSEFGGGTDTQYF. CDR3 in DNA: TGTGCCAGCAGTGAATTCGGGGGAGGCACAGATACGCAGTATTTT. The full variable domain, with the rest looked up from reference TRBV25-1 and TRBJ2-3, is EADIYQTPRYLVIGTGKKITLECSQTMGHDKMYWYQQDPGMELHLIHYSYGVNSTEKGDLSSESTVSRIRTEHFPLTLESARPSHTSQYLCASSEFGGGTDTQYFGPGTRLTVL.

The V and J genes are TRBV6-1 and TRBJ2-5; 8 nucleotides line up with TRBD1. The CDR3 runs 16 residues. V was pared by 1 base and J by 5 bases, with 9 bases of the junction left unmatched. Per the germline V gene, CDR1 is MNHNS and CDR2 is SASEGT. CDR3 loop: CASSEDRDRGRETQYF. In nucleotides, the CDR3 is TGTGCCAGCAGTGAAGACCGAGACAGGGGTAGGGAGACCCAGTACTTC.

The chain links TRBV6-4 to TRBJ2-1; 14 bases line up with TRBD2. This CDR3 has 17 amino acids. Germline-derived CDR1 and CDR2 are MRHNA and SNTAGT. Unmatched junction bases numbered 6, after V lost 5 bases and J lost 3 bases. The CDR3 nucleotides are TGTGCCAGCAGTCTCGGGACTAGCGGGAGCGTCTACAATGAGCAGTTCTTC. Protein: CASSLGTSGSVYNEQFF.

The chain combines TRBV10-3 with TRBJ1-1; 10 positions agree with TRBD1. The CDR3 has 15 residues. V lost 4 bases and J lost 2; bases outside the gene matches: 4. Germline V gene data show CDR1 as ENHRY and CDR2 as SYGVKD. CDR3 residues: CAISGRDRGNTEAFF. DNA for the CDR3: TGTGCCATCAGTGGTCGGGACAGGGGTAACACTGAAGCTTTCTTT.

The rearrangement uses TRBV5-5 and TRBJ2-7; D may be TRBD1 (5 bases). The CDR3 is 13 amino acids. Trimming removed 3 bases at V and 5 bases at J, with 12 bases between. Germline-derived CDR1 and CDR2 are SGHKS and YYEKEE (reference sequence). CDR3 nucleotides: TGTGCCAGCAGCTACCGGACACTCCACGAGCAGTACTTC. This translates into CASSYRTLHEQYF.

The rearrangement uses TRBV6-1 and TRBJ1-5; 7 bases are shared with TRBD1. The germline CDR1 and CDR2 sequences are MNHNS and SASEGT. The CDR3 has 15 amino acids. The junction had 7 bases not matched to a gene; V was cut back by 6 bases and J by 2 bases. Here the CDR3 DNA reads TGTGCCAGCAGGGCCCTAGACAGGGGCAATCAGCCCCAGCATTTT. It codes for CASRALDRGNQPQHF.

This rearrangement joins TRBV6-5 to TRBJ2-1, with TRBD2 as a possible D gene (5 bases). Trimming pared 2 bases from V and 6 bases from J, leaving 11 bases between. The germline V gene has CDR1 MNHEY and CDR2 SVGAGI. CDR3 length: 14 amino acids. CDR3 DNA sequence: TGTGCCAGCAGTTACGCTCGCGAGGGCAATGAGCAGTTCTTC. The encoded protein is CASSYAREGNEQFF.

The J gene is TRBJ2-6, the V gene TRBV7-8, with D unclear. The ends were cut back, 5 bases at V and 0 bases at J, with 11 bases in the middle. This CDR3 comprises 16 residues. The V gene's germline CDR1 is SGHVS and CDR2 FQNEAQ. The CDR3 reads CASSRRAYSGANVLTF. CDR3 DNA sequence: TGTGCCAGCAGCCGCCGTGCCTACTCTGGGGCCAACGTCCTGACTTTC.

This chain links TRBV7-8 with TRBJ1-4; D might be TRBD1 (5 bases). The CDR3 covers 14 residues. V was shortened by 1 base and J by 4 bases, with 7 bases between the two germline ends. Germline V gene lookup returns CDR1 SGHVS and CDR2 FQNEAQ. CDR3 sequence: CASSLGTINEKLFF. The CDR3, as DNA: TGTGCCAGCAGCTTAGGGACAATTAATGAAAAACTGTTTTTT.

The chain joins TRBV7-3 to TRBJ1-2; 7 positions match TRBD1. The CDR3 contains 12 residues. Per germline, CDR1 SGHTA and CDR2 FQGTGA. Trimming removed 6 bases from V and 9 bases from J; junction bases left unmatched: 7. CDR3 residues: CASSPDRASYTF. DNA for the CDR3: TGTGCCAGCAGTCCTGACAGGGCCAGCTACACCTTC.

The chain uses TRBV6-6 and TRBJ2-7; 10 nucleotides line up with TRBD1. The CDR3 runs to 13 residues. Germline CDR1 and CDR2: MNHNY and SVGAGI (reference sequence). J was trimmed by 5 bases and V by 6 bases; bases with no gene match: 4. Here the CDR3 DNA reads TGTGCCAGCAGCTGGGACAGGGGCGACGAGCAGTACTTC. It yields the protein CASSWDRGDEQYF.

Written as DNA, the CDR3 is TGTGCCAGCAGCTTAGCGGGGGGAGGAGATGAGCAGTTCTTC. Its translation is CASSLAGGGDEQFF. V is TRBV7-9 and J is TRBJ2-1, with D perhaps matching TRBD2 (6 bases). The CDR3 sequence is 14 residues long. The germline V gene has CDR1 SEHNR and CDR2 FQNEAQ (reference sequence). V lost 0 bases, J lost 8 bases, and 11 bases lay in between. The variable domain in full, with the rest retrieved from reference TRBV7-9 and TRBJ2-1, is DTGVSQNPRHKITKRGQNVTFRCDPISEHNRLYWYRQTLGQGPEFLTYFQNEAQLEKSRLLSDRFSAERPKGSFSTLEIQRTEQGDSAMYLCASSLAGGGDEQFFGPGTRLTVL.